These T cell receptor beta chains were read from a single sample in a study of T cells in Graves' hyperthyroidism and ophthalmopathy. TCRdb recomputed calls from the multiplex PCR reads with MiXCR, one row per CDR3 protein. The sample yields 610,000 or so distinct CDR3 sequences, 46% seen once. The sequencing input was peripheral blood or thyroid tissue (not recorded which). The source of these receptors is a woman aged 18-29 years with Graves' hyperthyroidism. CDR3s include the opening cysteine and the closing phenylalanine or tryptophan. A D gene is named only where the DNA matches it firmly. Size tells how often a clone was seen (once, few, many) or the class of an expanded clone, and some rows leave it out.

V gene: TRBV6-1; D gene: TRBD1; J gene: TRBJ1-4; clone size: many; CDR3 DNA: TGTGCCAGCAGTGGGTCGACAGGGCGACATGAAAAACTGTTTTTT; CDR3 protein: CASSGSTGRHEKLFF
V gene: TRBV20-1; D gene: .; J gene: TRBJ2-5; clone size: .; CDR3 DNA: TGCAGTGCTAGCAGGGGGCCTAGCGGGTGGGGAGAGACCCAGTACTTC; CDR3 protein: CSASRGPSGWGETQYF
V gene: TRBV4-1; D gene: TRBD1; J gene: TRBJ1-5; clone size: many; CDR3 DNA: TGCGCCAGCAGCCCCGACAGGGGATTGGGCAATCAGCCCCAGCATTTT; CDR3 protein: CASSPDRGLGNQPQHF
V gene: TRBV20-1; D gene: TRBD2; J gene: TRBJ2-7; clone size: many; CDR3 DNA: TGCAGTGCTAGAGTGGGACTATTTTTTCTGGAGCAGTACTTC; CDR3 protein: CSARVGLFFLEQYF
V gene: TRBV12-3/TRBV12-4; D gene: TRBD1; J gene: TRBJ2-1; clone size: .; CDR3 DNA: TGTGCCAGCAGAAAAGACAGGGACAATGAGCAGTTCTTC; CDR3 protein: CASRKDRDNEQFF
V gene: TRBV15; D gene: TRBD1; J gene: TRBJ2-5; clone size: once; CDR3 DNA: TGTGCCACCAGCAGAGTTGTAGGGAACACCGGGACAGGTCGGGAGACCCAGTACTTC; CDR3 protein: CATSRVVGNTGTGRETQYF
V gene: TRBV15; D gene: TRBD1; J gene: TRBJ2-6; clone size: .; CDR3 DNA: TGTGCCACCAGCAGACCGGACAGGGCGGAAGCTTTC; CDR3 protein: CATSRPDRAEAF
V gene: TRBV24-1; D gene: .; J gene: TRBJ2-3; clone size: .; CDR3 DNA: TGTGCCACCAGTGATTTGCGGGCTAGTGCTACAGATACGCAGTATTTT; CDR3 protein: CATSDLRASATDTQYF
V gene: TRBV2; D gene: .; J gene: TRBJ2-5; clone size: .; CDR3 DNA: TGTGCCAGCAGTGTGGAGGGCCAGGAGACCCAGTACTTC; CDR3 protein: CASSVEGQETQYF
V gene: TRBV20-1; D gene: TRBD1; J gene: TRBJ2-7; clone size: .; CDR3 DNA: TGTGCCAGTAGTATAGCCCACGGACAGGGAGTCTACGAGCAGTACTTC; CDR3 protein: CASSIAHGQGVYEQYF
V gene: TRBV20-1; D gene: .; J gene: TRBJ2-5; clone size: once; CDR3 DNA: TGCAGCTGGGGGCAAGAGACCCAGTACTTC; CDR3 protein: CSWGQETQYF
V gene: TRBV29-1; D gene: .; J gene: TRBJ1-2; clone size: .; CDR3 DNA: TGCAGCGTAGCGGGGGGGGAGGGCTACACCTTC; CDR3 protein: CSVAGGEGYTF
V gene: TRBV7-2; D gene: TRBD1; J gene: TRBJ1-1; clone size: .; CDR3 DNA: TGTGCTAGCAGCTTGAGACAGGGACGGATAGCTTTCTTT; CDR3 protein: CASSLRQGRIAFF
V gene: TRBV7-3; D gene: TRBD1; J gene: TRBJ2-3; clone size: .; CDR3 DNA: TGTGCCAGCAGCGTGAGGACAGGGGCAACAGATACGCAGTATTTT; CDR3 protein: CASSVRTGATDTQYF
V gene: TRBV6-4; D gene: TRBD2; J gene: TRBJ2-2; clone size: many; CDR3 DNA: TGTGCCAGCAGTGACGGAGTAGCGGGGAACGGGGAGCTGTTTTTT; CDR3 protein: CASSDGVAGNGELFF